A selection of T cell receptor beta chains follows, all from one sample in a study of control samples from healthy donors and cancer patients. Here immunoSEQ multiplex PCR was the method, and the copy in TCRdb shows in-frame clones only, minus some. Among 170,000 or so clones, roughly nine tenths were seen once, and the ten largest hold around 1.5%. The specimen sequenced was blood. Receptors were obtained from a young man in good health. Both conserved end residues are part of each CDR3. The D gene is left open where the match is weak. Clone size is not always given. Where it is, it says once, few, many or a class for expanded clones.

d_call: TRBD1
j_call: TRBJ1-2
v_call: TRBV2
clone_size: NA
cdr3_nt: TGTGCCAGCAGTTGGGACAGGGGGCTCTATGGCTACACCTTC
cdr3_aa: CASSWDRGLYGYTF

d_call: NA
j_call: TRBJ1-5
v_call: TRBV6-5
clone_size: once
cdr3_nt: TGTGCCAGCAGCCTGTCCCTGGATGGGCAGCCCCAGCATTTT
cdr3_aa: CASSLSLDGQPQHF

d_call: TRBD1
j_call: TRBJ2-3
v_call: TRBV5-1
clone_size: NA
cdr3_nt: TGCGCCAGCAGCTTGGGACAGGGCCCAGATACGCAGTATTTT
cdr3_aa: CASSLGQGPDTQYF

d_call: NA
j_call: TRBJ2-7
v_call: TRBV25-1
clone_size: NA
cdr3_nt: TGTGCCAGCAGTGAACGTGGTAGCTCCTACGAGCAGTACTTC
cdr3_aa: CASSERGSSYEQYF

d_call: NA
j_call: TRBJ1-6
v_call: TRBV28
clone_size: NA
cdr3_nt: TGTGCCAGCAGTTTATTGTCAGTTAATTCACCCCTCCACTTT
cdr3_aa: CASSLLSVNSPLHF

d_call: NA
j_call: TRBJ1-1
v_call: TRBV19
clone_size: NA
cdr3_nt: TGTGCCAGTAGTCTCCTGCCTGCGGGCACTGAAGCTTTCTTT
cdr3_aa: CASSLLPAGTEAFF

d_call: TRBD2
j_call: TRBJ2-1
v_call: TRBV20-1
clone_size: NA
cdr3_nt: TGCAGTGCGAGTCGACTAGCGGGGCATCAGTTCTTC
cdr3_aa: CSASRLAGHQFF

d_call: NA
j_call: TRBJ1-5
v_call: TRBV3-1/TRBV3-2
clone_size: NA
cdr3_nt: TGTGCCAGCAGCCAAGCAGGGATTGGCAATCAGCCCCAGCATTTT
cdr3_aa: CASSQAGIGNQPQHF

d_call: NA
j_call: TRBJ1-2
v_call: TRBV6-6
clone_size: NA
cdr3_nt: TGTGCCAGCAGTTATACTGCGAACTATGGCTACACCTTC
cdr3_aa: CASSYTANYGYTF

d_call: TRBD1
j_call: TRBJ2-3
v_call: TRBV2
clone_size: NA
cdr3_nt: TGTGCCAGCGAAAGGGACAGGGGGGGAAGAGATACGCAGTATTTT
cdr3_aa: CASERDRGGRDTQYF